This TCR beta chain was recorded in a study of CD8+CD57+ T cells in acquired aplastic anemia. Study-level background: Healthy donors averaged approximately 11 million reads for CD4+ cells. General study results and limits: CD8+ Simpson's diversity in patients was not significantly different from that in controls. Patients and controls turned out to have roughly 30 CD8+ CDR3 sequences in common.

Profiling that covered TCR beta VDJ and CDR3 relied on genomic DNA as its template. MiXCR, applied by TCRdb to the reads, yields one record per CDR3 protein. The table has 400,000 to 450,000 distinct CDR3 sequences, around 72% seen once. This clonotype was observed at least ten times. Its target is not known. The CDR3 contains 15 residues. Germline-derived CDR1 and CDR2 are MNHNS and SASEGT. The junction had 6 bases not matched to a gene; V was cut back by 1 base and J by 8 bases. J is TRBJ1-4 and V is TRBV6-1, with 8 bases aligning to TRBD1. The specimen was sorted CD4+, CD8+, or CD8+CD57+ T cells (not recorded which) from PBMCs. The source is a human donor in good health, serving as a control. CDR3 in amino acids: CASSEGGQGGEKLFF. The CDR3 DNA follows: TGTGCCAGCAGTGAAGGCGGACAGGGTGGGGAAAAACTGTTTTTT.